A single sample is the source of the 22 T cell receptor beta chains below, sequenced in a study of blood T cell repertoires in COVID-19. Profiled with immunoSEQ multiplex PCR; TCRdb holds only in-frame clones, not every one. Of 80,000 to 100,000 clones listed, about 80% were seen once; the top ten hold around 20%. The sequencing input was peripheral blood. These receptors were taken from a human donor in a cohort sampled during active COVID-19.

J is TRBJ1-3 and V is TRBV18; 9 bases are a match to TRBD1. CDR1 is KGHSH and CDR2 is LQKENI in the germline V gene. Unmatched junction bases numbered 6, after V lost 7 bases and J lost 2 bases. The CDR3 is 15 amino acids. The chain's CDR3 is CASYAQGATGNTIYF. CDR3 nucleotides: TGTGCCAGCTACGCACAGGGGGCGACTGGAAACACCATATATTTT.

This chain links TRBV7-3 with TRBJ1-6, with 7 bases aligning to TRBD1. Losses at the gene ends were 5 bases for V and 5 bases for J; bases not matched to a gene: 3. Germline loops: CDR1 SGHTA, CDR2 FQGTGA. The CDR3 is 14 amino acids. The CDR3 spells CASSPGTDNSPLHF. In DNA, the CDR3 is TGTGCCAGCAGCCCAGGGACAGATAATTCACCCCTCCACTTT.

The chain is built from TRBV7-3 and TRBJ1-2; D gene ambiguous. Germline CDR1 SGHTA, CDR2 FQGTGA. V was clipped by 5 bases and J by 3 bases, with 16 bases between them. CDR3 length equals 15 residues. The DNA of the CDR3 is TGTGCCAGCAGCGCCGAAGTCGGGTCGGACTATGGCTACACCTTC. It yields the protein CASSAEVGSDYGYTF.

This clone was recorded a few times. The same CDR3 is also encoded by other DNA sequences in this sample. V and J are TRBV5-1 and TRBJ2-1, with 8 bases identical to TRBD1. The CDR3 totals 14 residues. In germline, CDR1 is SGHRS, CDR2 YFSETQ. V gave up 3 bases and J gave up 6 bases; unmatched junction bases: 5. CDR3 sequence: CASSSGTGGNEQFF. The CDR3 DNA follows: TGCGCCAGCAGCTCCGGGACAGGAGGCAATGAGCAGTTCTTC.

V gene TRBV10-3 combines with J gene TRBJ1-1, with D possibly being TRBD1 (5 bases). Germline values: CDR1 ENHRY, CDR2 SYGVKD. The V gene lost 2 bases and the J gene lost 5 bases, with 15 bases spanning the gap. This CDR3 is built from 15 residues. The CDR3 here is CAISETPSRGTEAFF. The CDR3 nucleotides are TGTGCCATCAGTGAGACCCCTAGCCGGGGGACTGAAGCTTTCTTT.

The rearrangement joins TRBV27 to TRBJ1-6; maybe TRBD1 (6 bases). The germline gives CDR1 MNHEY, CDR2 SMNVEV (reference sequence). The CDR3 is 13 residues long. Between the trimmed V and J ends, which lost 5 bases and 6 bases, there was a span of 8 bases. CDR3 nucleotide sequence: TGTGCCAGCAGTCGGGACACTAATTCACCCCTCCACTTT. This translates into CASSRDTNSPLHF.

The chain links TRBV6-2 or TRBV6-3 to TRBJ2-7; D not resolved. The V end was cut by 2 bases, the J end by 6 bases, with 8 bases between. CDR3 size: 12 residues. CDR1 is MNHEY and CDR2 is SVGEGT in the germline V gene. The CDR3: CASSYAPGEQYF. CDR3 sequence (DNA): TGTGCCAGCAGTTACGCGCCGGGCGAGCAGTACTTC.

The chain couples TRBV3-1 (or the pseudogene TRBV3-2) to TRBJ1-2; no firm D call. The CDR3 covers 13 residues. Looked up from germline, CDR1 is LGHDT and CDR2 is YNNKEL (reference sequence). Trimming left V 1 base short and J 7 bases short, with 10 bases between. The CDR3 loop is CASSQVERGGYTF. The DNA of the CDR3 is TGTGCCAGCAGCCAAGTTGAACGGGGTGGCTACACCTTC.

This rearrangement joins TRBV13 to TRBJ2-5, with TRBD1 as a possible D gene (6 bases). Looked up from germline, CDR1 is PRHDT and CDR2 is FYEKMQ (reference sequence). Trimming removed 4 bases from V and 4 bases from J, with 13 bases in between. This CDR3 comprises 14 residues. This CDR3 is CASSYQGLGETQYF. The CDR3 DNA is TGTGCCAGCAGCTACCAGGGGTTGGGAGAGACCCAGTACTTC.

The chain uses TRBV18 and TRBJ1-1; possibly TRBD1 for D (6 bases). The V end lost 6 bases, the J end lost 5 bases, and 13 bases lay between the germline ends. Germline V lookup: CDR1 KGHSH, CDR2 LQKENI. The CDR3 is 13 amino acids. The CDR3 coding sequence is TGTGCCAGCTCCCCCGACAGGAGGACTGAAGCTTTCTTT. It specifies CASSPDRRTEAFF.

This clone showed up just once. The genes are TRBV3-1 (or the pseudogene TRBV3-2) and TRBJ1-1, with TRBD1 matching 8 bases. The CDR3 runs 14 residues. Germline loops: CDR1 LGHDT, CDR2 YNNKEL (reference sequence). J lost 1 base, V lost 4 bases, and 2 bases had no gene match. CDR3 sequence: CASSLQGGNTEAFF. The CDR3 nucleotides are TGTGCCAGCAGCCTACAGGGGGGGAACACTGAAGCTTTCTTT.

This sequence joins TRBV1 and TRBJ2-5; the table's D call of TRBD2 was not tested on the DNA. TRBV1 is labeled a pseudogene. The CDR3 totals 15 residues. CDR3 protein: CTSSSGLAAQETQYF. CDR3 DNA: TGCACCAGCAGCAGTGGACTAGCGGCTCAAGAGACCCAGTACTTC.

V gene TRBV27 combines with J gene TRBJ1-3; no firm D call. The CDR3 spans 16 residues. Trimming took 5 bases from V and 0 from J, leaving 14 bases between them. Germline values: CDR1 MNHEY, CDR2 SMNVEV (reference sequence). CDR3 coding DNA: TGTGCCAGCAGTCCCTCACAGTTCCCCTCTGGAAACACCATATATTTT. Its protein is CASSPSQFPSGNTIYF.

This rearrangement joins TRBV28 to TRBJ2-7, with D possibly matching TRBD1 (7 bases). The V end lost 11 bases, the J end lost 2 bases, and 13 bases lay between the germline ends. The germline V gene encodes CDR1 MDHEN and CDR2 SYDVKM. This CDR3 is built from 12 residues. The CDR3 region has the DNA TGTGCCCCGACAGGGAGGACCTACGAGCAGTACTTC. It codes for CAPTGRTYEQYF.

The rearrangement uses TRBV5-6 and TRBJ2-5; D possibly corresponds to TRBD1 (6 bases). The germline V gene encodes CDR1 SGHDT and CDR2 YYEEEE. This CDR3 region has 14 residues. V gave up 2 bases and J gave up 2 bases, with 10 bases separating them. CDR3 in DNA: TGTGCCAGCAGCTTTGGGACACTACAAGAGACCCAGTACTTC. It specifies CASSFGTLQETQYF. The full variable domain, in which reference TRBV5-6 and TRBJ2-5 provide the parts outside the CDR3, is DAGVTQSPTHLIKTRGQQVTLRCSPKSGHDTVSWYQQALGQGPQFIFQYYEEEERQRGNFPDRFSGHQFPNYSSELNVNALLLGDSALYLCASSFGTLQETQYFGPGTRLLVL.

For this clone: Germline is not matched at one junction end, which may reflect a read error. This chain connects TRBV19 to TRBJ1-4; 8 bases are a match to TRBD1. The CDR3 loop spans 11 amino acids. From germline, CDR1 is LNHDA and CDR2 SQIVND (reference sequence). The CDR3 region is CASSIRQGIAF. DNA of the CDR3: TGTGCCAGTAGTATACGACAGGGGATCGCTTTT.

This clone occurred a few times. V usage is TRBV6-5 and J usage is TRBJ1-3; D might be TRBD1 (5 bases). CDR1 and CDR2 (germline): MNHEY, SVGAGI. V was pared by 5 bases and J by 0 bases, with 8 bases between. The CDR3 spans 14 residues. Here the CDR3 DNA reads TGTGCCAGCAGTCCACAGGTCTCTGGAAACACCATATATTTT. This translates into CASSPQVSGNTIYF.

This clone was detected only once. The J gene is TRBJ1-1, the V gene TRBV18; D unresolved. V gave up 3 bases and J gave up 1 base, with 9 bases separating them. CDR3 length equals 14 residues. Germline loops: CDR1 KGHSH, CDR2 LQKENI. The CDR3 DNA follows: TGTGCCAGCTCACCCGGGATTCAGAACACTGAAGCTTTCTTT. Translation gives CASSPGIQNTEAFF.

The chain is built from TRBV29-1 and TRBJ2-3, with 7 bases identical to TRBD1. This CDR3 comprises 13 residues. The junction had 4 bases not matched to a gene; V was cut back by 3 bases and J by 4 bases. Germline V gene sequence: CDR1 SQVTM, CDR2 ANQGSEA. CDR3 DNA sequence: TGCAGCGTTGAGAGGGGGCCCCCAGATACGCAGTATTTT. Amino acid sequence: CSVERGPPDTQYF.

The chain carries TRBV20-1 and TRBJ2-7, with D uncertain. Trimming removed 3 bases at V and 5 bases at J, with 5 bases between. CDR1 DFQATT and CDR2 SNEGSKA come from the germline V gene (reference sequence). The CDR3 has 10 amino acids. In nucleotides, the CDR3 is TGCAGTGCTAGTTTAAACGAGCAGTACTTC. Translation gives CSASLNEQYF.

By its share, this clone is medium-sized (0.01 to 0.1%). The chain carries TRBV4-2 and TRBJ1-4; D is unresolved. Germline CDR1 and CDR2: LGHNA and YNFKEQ. Trimming pared 0 bases from V and 8 bases from J, leaving 19 bases between. The CDR3 extends over 17 amino acids. The CDR3 protein is CASSQDWAGRADEKLFF. The CDR3 DNA reads TGTGCCAGCAGCCAAGATTGGGCGGGAAGGGCGGACGAAAAACTGTTTTTT.

This chain uses TRBV10-1 with TRBJ2-7, with 7 bases identical to TRBD2. This CDR3 spans 14 amino acids. J was trimmed by 4 bases and V by 7 bases; bases with no gene match: 10. Per germline, CDR1 WNHNN and CDR2 SYGVQD (reference sequence). CDR3 bases: TGCGCCAGCACCTACGCGGGAGAAACTTACGAGCAGTACTTC. Encoded protein: CASTYAGETYEQYF.